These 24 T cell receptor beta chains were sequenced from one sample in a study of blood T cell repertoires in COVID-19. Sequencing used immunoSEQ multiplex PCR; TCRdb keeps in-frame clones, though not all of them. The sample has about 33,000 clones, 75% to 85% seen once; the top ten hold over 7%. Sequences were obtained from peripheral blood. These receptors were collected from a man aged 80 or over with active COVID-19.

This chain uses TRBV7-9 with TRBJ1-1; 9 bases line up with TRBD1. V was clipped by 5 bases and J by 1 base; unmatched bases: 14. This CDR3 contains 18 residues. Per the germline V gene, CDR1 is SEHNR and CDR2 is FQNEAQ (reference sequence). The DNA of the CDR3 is TGTGCCAGCAGCCGCACGACCGGGACAGGGTCCCCGAACACTGAAGCTTTCTTT. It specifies CASSRTTGTGSPNTEAFF.

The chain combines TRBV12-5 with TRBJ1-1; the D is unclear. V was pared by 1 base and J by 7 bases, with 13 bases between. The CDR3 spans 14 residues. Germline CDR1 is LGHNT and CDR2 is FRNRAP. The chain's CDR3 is CASGLDPWGGEAFF. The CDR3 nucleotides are TGTGCTAGTGGTTTGGACCCCTGGGGAGGTGAAGCTTTCTTT.

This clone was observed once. DNA for the CDR3: TGTGCCAGCGGTTCCAGGGGCGGGTATGGCTACACCTTC. It codes for CASGSRGGYGYTF. The chain links TRBV6-5 to TRBJ1-2, with a weak D call TRBD1 (6 bases). Germline V gene sequence: CDR1 MNHEY, CDR2 SVGAGI. V was clipped by 8 bases and J by 5 bases, with 15 bases between them. This CDR3 region has 13 residues.

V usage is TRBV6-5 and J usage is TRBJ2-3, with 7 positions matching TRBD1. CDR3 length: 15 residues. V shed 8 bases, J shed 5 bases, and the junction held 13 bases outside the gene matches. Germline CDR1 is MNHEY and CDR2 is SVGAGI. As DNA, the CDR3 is TGTGCCAGCTGCCCCCTCCGACAGGGTGTAGATACGCAGTATTTT. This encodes CASCPLRQGVDTQYF.

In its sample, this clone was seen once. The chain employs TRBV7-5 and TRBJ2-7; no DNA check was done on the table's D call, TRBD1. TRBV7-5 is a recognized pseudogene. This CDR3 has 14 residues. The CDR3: CVRSQGHPNYEQYF. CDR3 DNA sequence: TGTGTCAGAAGCCAGGGACACCCGAACTACGAGCAGTACTTC.

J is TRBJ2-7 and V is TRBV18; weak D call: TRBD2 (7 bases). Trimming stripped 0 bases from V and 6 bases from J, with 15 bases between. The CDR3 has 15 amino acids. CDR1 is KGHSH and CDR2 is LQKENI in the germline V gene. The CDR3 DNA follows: TGTGCCAGCTCACCACCAATAGGGGGGGATCGCGAGCAGTACTTC. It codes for CASSPPIGGDREQYF.

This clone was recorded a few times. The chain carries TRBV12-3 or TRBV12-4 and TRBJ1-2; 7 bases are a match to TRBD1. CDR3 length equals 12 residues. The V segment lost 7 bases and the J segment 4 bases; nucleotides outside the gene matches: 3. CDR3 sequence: CASKDRAYGYTF. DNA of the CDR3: TGTGCCAGCAAAGACAGGGCCTATGGCTACACCTTC.

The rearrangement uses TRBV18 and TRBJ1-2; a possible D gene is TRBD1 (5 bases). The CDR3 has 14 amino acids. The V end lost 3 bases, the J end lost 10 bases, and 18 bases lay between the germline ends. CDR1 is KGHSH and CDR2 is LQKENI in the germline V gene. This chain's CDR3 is CASSPGTRGTAYTF. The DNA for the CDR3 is TGTGCCAGCTCACCCGGGACCCGGGGGACGGCCTACACCTTC.

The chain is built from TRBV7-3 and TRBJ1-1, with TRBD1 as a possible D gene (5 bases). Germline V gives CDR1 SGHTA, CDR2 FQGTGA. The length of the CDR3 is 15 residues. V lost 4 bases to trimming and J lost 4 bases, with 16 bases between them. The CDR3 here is CASSSGQGIGTEAFF. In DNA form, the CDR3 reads TGTGCCAGCAGCTCCGGCCAGGGTATCGGCACTGAAGCTTTCTTT.

The CDR3 region is CSVLPYSSGNTEAFF. DNA of the CDR3: TGCAGCGTTCTTCCCTACTCGTCGGGGAACACTGAAGCTTTCTTT. This sequence joins TRBV29-1 and TRBJ1-1, with unresolved D. With 5 bases removed from V and 1 base from J, the gap between germline ends came to 17 bases. This CDR3 has 15 residues. Germline CDR1 is SQVTM and CDR2 is ANQGSEA.

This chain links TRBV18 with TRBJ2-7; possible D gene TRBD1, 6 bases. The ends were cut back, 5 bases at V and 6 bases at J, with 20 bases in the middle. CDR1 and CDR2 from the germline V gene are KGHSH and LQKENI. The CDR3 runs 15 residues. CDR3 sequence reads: CASSASAGEWGEQYF. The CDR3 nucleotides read TGTGCCAGCTCAGCCAGTGCAGGGGAATGGGGCGAGCAGTACTTC.

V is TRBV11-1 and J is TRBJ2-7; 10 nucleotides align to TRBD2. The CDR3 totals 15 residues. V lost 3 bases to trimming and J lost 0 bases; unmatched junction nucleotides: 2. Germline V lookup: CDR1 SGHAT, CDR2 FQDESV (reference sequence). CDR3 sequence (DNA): TGTGCCAGCAGCTTTAGCGGGGGGAGCTCCTACGAGCAGTACTTC. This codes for CASSFSGGSSYEQYF.

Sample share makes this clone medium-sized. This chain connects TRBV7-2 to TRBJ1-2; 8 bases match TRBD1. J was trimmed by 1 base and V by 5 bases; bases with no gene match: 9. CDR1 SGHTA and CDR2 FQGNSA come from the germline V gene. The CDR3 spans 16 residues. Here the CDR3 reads CASSRAWDRLNYGYTF. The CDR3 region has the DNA TGTGCCAGCAGCCGGGCTTGGGACAGGCTTAACTATGGCTACACCTTC.

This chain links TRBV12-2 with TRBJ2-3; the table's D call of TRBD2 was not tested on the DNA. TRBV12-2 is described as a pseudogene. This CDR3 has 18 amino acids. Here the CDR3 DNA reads TGTGCAAGTCGCTTAATGTCCGGGAGCGGGGGGGCCGTAGATACGCAGTATTTT. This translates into CASRLMSGSGGAVDTQYF.

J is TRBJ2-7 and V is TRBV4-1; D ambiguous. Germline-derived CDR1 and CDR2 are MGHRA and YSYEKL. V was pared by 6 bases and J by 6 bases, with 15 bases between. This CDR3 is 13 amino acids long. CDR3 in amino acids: CASSPWATSEQYF. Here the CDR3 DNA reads TGCGCCAGCAGTCCCTGGGCTACCTCCGAGCAGTACTTC.

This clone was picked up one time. This CDR3 reads CASSRKGAYNEQFF. Written as DNA, the CDR3 is TGTGCCAGCAGCCGGAAGGGGGCCTACAATGAGCAGTTCTTC. The rearrangement uses TRBV3-1 (or the pseudogene TRBV3-2) and TRBJ2-1, with a possible D match to TRBD1 (6 bases). The CDR3 is 14 residues long. Between the trimmed V and J ends, which lost 4 bases and 2 bases, there was a span of 9 bases. Germline V gene lookup returns CDR1 LGHDT and CDR2 YNNKEL (reference sequence).

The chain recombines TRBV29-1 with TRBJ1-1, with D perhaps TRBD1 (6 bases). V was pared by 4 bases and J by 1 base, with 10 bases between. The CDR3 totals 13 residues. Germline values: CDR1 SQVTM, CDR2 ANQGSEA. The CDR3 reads CSVAGHENTEAFF. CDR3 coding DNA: TGCAGCGTTGCGGGACACGAGAACACTGAAGCTTTCTTT.

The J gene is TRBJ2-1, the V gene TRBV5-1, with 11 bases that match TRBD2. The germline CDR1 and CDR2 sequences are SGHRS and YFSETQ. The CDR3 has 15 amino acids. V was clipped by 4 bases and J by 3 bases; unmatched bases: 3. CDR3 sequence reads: CASSRGTSGYNEQFF. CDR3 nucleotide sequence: TGCGCCAGCAGCAGAGGGACTAGCGGCTACAATGAGCAGTTCTTC.

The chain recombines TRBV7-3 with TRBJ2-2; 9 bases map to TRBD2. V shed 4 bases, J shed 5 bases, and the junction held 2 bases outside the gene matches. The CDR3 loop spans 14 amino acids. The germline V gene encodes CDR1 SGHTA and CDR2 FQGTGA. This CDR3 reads CASSSLAGTGELFF. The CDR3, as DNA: TGTGCCAGCAGCTCTCTAGCGGGGACCGGGGAGCTGTTTTTT.

The CDR3 DNA sequence: TGTGCCAGCGCTAAGGTGGGACAGGGGGGCTATGGCTACACCTTC. Translating gives CASAKVGQGGYGYTF. V is TRBV6-5 and J is TRBJ1-2, with TRBD1 identical over 11 bases. There are 15 residues in the CDR3. Per germline, CDR1 MNHEY and CDR2 SVGAGI. The V segment lost 8 bases and the J segment 4 bases; nucleotides outside the gene matches: 9.

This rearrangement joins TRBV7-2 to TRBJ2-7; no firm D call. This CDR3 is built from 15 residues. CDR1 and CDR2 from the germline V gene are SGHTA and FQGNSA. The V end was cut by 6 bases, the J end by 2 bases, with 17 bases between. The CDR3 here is CASSHSPHYAYEQYF. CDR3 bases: TGTGCCAGCAGTCACTCCCCCCACTATGCCTACGAGCAGTACTTC.

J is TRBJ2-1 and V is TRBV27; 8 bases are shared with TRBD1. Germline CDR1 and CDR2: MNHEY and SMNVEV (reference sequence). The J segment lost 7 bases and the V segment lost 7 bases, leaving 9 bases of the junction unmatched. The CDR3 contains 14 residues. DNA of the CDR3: TGTGCCAGCACCTGGGGTGACAGGGGTAATGAGCAGTTCTTC. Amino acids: CASTWGDRGNEQFF.

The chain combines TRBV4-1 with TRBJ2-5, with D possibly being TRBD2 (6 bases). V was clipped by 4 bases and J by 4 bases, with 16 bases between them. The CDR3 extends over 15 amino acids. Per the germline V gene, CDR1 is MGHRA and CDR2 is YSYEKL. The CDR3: CASSRGLGVRETQYF. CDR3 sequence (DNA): TGCGCCAGCAGCCGGGGACTCGGGGTGAGAGAGACCCAGTACTTC.

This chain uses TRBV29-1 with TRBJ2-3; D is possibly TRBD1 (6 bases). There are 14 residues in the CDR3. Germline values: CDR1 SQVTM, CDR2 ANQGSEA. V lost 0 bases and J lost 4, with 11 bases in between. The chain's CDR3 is CSVEDRGGPDTQYF. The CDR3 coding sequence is TGCAGCGTTGAAGATCGTGGGGGCCCAGATACGCAGTATTTT.